The 6 T cell receptor beta chains reported below all come from one sample, sequenced in a study of blood T cell repertoires in COVID-19 (dated by TCRdb to the early 2020s). Library generation was performed with the immunoSEQ multiplex PCR assay. Entries here come from immuneACCESS through TCRdb and include only in-frame sequences with V and J called. Some clones fail to appear in such tables; in the studies checked, an unresolved V gene covers under half of the shortfall, and the cause of the remainder is unknown. Recorded for this sample are around 200,000 clones; around nine tenths of them occurred a single time. The top ten clonotypes cover about 0.95% of the sample. What was sequenced was peripheral blood. The receptors originated from a woman between 18 and 29 years old who had recovered from COVID-19.

The chain uses TRBV5-4 and TRBJ2-5; 7 bases fit TRBD1. Unmatched junction bases numbered 9, after V lost 0 bases and J lost 1 base. CDR3 size: 17 residues. CDR1 and CDR2 (germline): SGHNT, YYREEE (reference sequence). The CDR3: CASSLGHRGSVQETQYF. The CDR3 DNA sequence: TGTGCCAGCAGCTTGGGCCACAGGGGTTCGGTCCAAGAGACCCAGTACTTC.

This sequence joins TRBV6-5 and TRBJ2-2; weak D call: TRBD2 (6 bases). Per the germline V gene, CDR1 is MNHEY and CDR2 is SVGAGI. The V end lost 0 bases, the J end lost 1 base, and 9 bases lay between the germline ends. This CDR3 spans 16 amino acids. The CDR3 protein is CASSYSGTLNTGELFF. In nucleotides, the CDR3 is TGTGCCAGCAGTTACTCGGGGACTTTGAACACCGGGGAGCTGTTTTTT.

This chain uses TRBV27 with TRBJ2-7, with D perhaps matching TRBD2 (5 bases). This CDR3 comprises 14 residues. Trimming removed 5 bases from V and 4 bases from J, with 15 bases in between. Germline values: CDR1 MNHEY, CDR2 SMNVEV (reference sequence). CDR3 sequence (DNA): TGTGCCAGCAGTCCCCAGCGGAAAGGGTACGAGCAGTACGTC. Its translation is CASSPQRKGYEQYV.

The V and J genes are TRBV7-2 and TRBJ1-2; 8 nucleotides match TRBD1. Germline-derived CDR1 and CDR2 are SGHTA and FQGNSA. J lost 3 bases, V lost 4 bases, and 13 bases had no gene match. CDR3 length: 17 amino acids. The CDR3 DNA follows: TGTGCCAGCAGCTCTGGACAGGGAGAGTCGGGATACTATGGCTACACCTTC. This translates into CASSSGQGESGYYGYTF.

This sequence joins TRBV19 and TRBJ2-1; D remains unclear. CDR1 is LNHDA and CDR2 is SQIVND in the germline V gene (reference sequence). The ends were cut back, 0 bases at V and 7 bases at J, with 16 bases in the middle. The CDR3 has 16 amino acids. CDR3 amino acids: CASSIDLGSTINEQFF. The CDR3 region has the DNA TGTGCCAGTAGTATAGATCTGGGCAGCACGATTAATGAGCAGTTCTTC.

The chain joins TRBV6-7 to TRBJ2-7; D gene uncertain. TRBV6-7 is reported as an ORF; its role is uncertain. Trimming removed 0 bases at V and 6 bases at J, with 6 bases between. CDR3 length: 12 residues. The CDR3 coding sequence is TGTGCCAGCAGTTACTCGAGGCGCGAGCAGTACGTC. Translated, it gives CASSYSRREQYV.